Each of the 12 T cell receptor beta chains below was sequenced from the same sample in a study of shared clonotypes between healthy human individuals (dated by TCRdb to about 2020). Receptors were amplified or captured by the immunoSEQ multiplex PCR assay. Sourced from immuneACCESS, this table was stored by TCRdb with only in-frame sequences that have V and J called. A share of the clones is absent; for the studies checked, an unresolved V gene accounts for under half, and the remainder has no known explanation. A total of about 1 million clones appear in this sample, around 74% of them only once. The ten most abundant clones make up 1.4% of the sample. The sample taken for sequencing was memory CD4+ T cells sorted from blood. Taken with the paper, the label for cell subset or site translates to: CD45RA-negative fraction. The receptors come from a man aged 18 to 29 in good health.

The V gene is TRBV11-2, the J gene TRBJ1-3; D unresolved. The V end was cut by 0 bases, the J end by 7 bases, with 4 bases between. The CDR3 loop spans 12 amino acids. Germline lookup yields CDR1 SGHAT and CDR2 FQNNGV. In DNA, the CDR3 is TGTGCCAGCAGCTTAGATGAGAACACCATATATTTT. This translates into CASSLDENTIYF.

This clone was found many times. J is TRBJ1-1 and V is TRBV12-1. TRBV12-1 is labeled a pseudogene. This CDR3 has 14 amino acids. The CDR3 sequence: CASSVWGCNTEAFF. The CDR3 region has the DNA TGTGCCAGCAGCGTGTGGGGGTGTAACACTGAAGCTTTCTTT.

The J gene is TRBJ1-6, the V gene TRBV7-9; D may be TRBD1 (6 bases). The CDR3 sequence is 15 residues long. V lost 6 bases and J lost 7, with 16 bases in between. Germline CDR1 and CDR2: SEHNR and FQNEAQ (reference sequence). CDR3 sequence: CASSSDSQRNSPLHF. CDR3 in DNA: TGTGCCAGCAGTTCGGACAGTCAGAGGAATTCACCCCTCCACTTT.

The chain combines TRBV28 with TRBJ2-2; possible D gene TRBD2, 5 bases. The CDR3 is 15 amino acids. Germline CDR1 reads MDHEN; CDR2 reads SYDVKM. V lost 7 bases to trimming and J lost 2 bases, with 14 bases between them. CDR3 sequence reads: CASKRSAGNTGELFF. CDR3 DNA: TGTGCCAGCAAACGGAGCGCGGGCAACACCGGGGAGCTGTTTTTT. Drawing the rest from reference TRBV28 and TRBJ2-2, the complete variable domain is DVKVTQSSRYLVKRTGEKVFLECVQDMDHENMFWYRQDPGLGLRLIYFSYDVKMKEKGDIPEGYSVSREKKERFSLILESASTNQTSMYLCASKRSAGNTGELFFGEGSRLTVL.

This clone was observed once. The rearrangement joins TRBV9 to TRBJ1-1; D is unresolved. V lost 0 bases, J lost 1 base, and 13 bases lay in between. The CDR3 covers 16 residues. Germline V gene lookup returns CDR1 SGDLS and CDR2 YYNGEE. CDR3: CASSVAPVAANTEAFF. In DNA, the CDR3 is TGTGCCAGCAGCGTAGCCCCGGTGGCAGCGAACACTGAAGCTTTCTTT.

This clone was found once. This chain joins TRBV2 and TRBJ2-2, with 7 bases fitting TRBD1. Losses at the gene ends were 6 bases for V and 5 bases for J; bases not matched to a gene: 6. The CDR3 contains 14 residues. Germline V gives CDR1 SNHLY, CDR2 FYNNEI. The CDR3 sequence: CASRSLQGTGELFF. The CDR3 DNA reads as TGTGCCAGCAGATCCCTACAGGGGACCGGGGAGCTGTTTTTT.

The J gene is TRBJ1-4, the V gene TRBV13; possible D gene TRBD1, 6 bases. The CDR3 sequence is 14 residues long. Germline CDR1 PRHDT, CDR2 FYEKMQ (reference sequence). V was shortened by 5 bases and J by 8 bases, with 15 bases between the two germline ends. The CDR3 loop is CASSVRGLTEKLFF. The CDR3 DNA follows: TGTGCCAGCAGCGTCCGGGGGCTTACGGAAAAACTGTTTTTT.

V is TRBV5-4 and J is TRBJ1-5, with D hard to call. This CDR3 is built from 12 residues. CDR1 SGHNT and CDR2 YYREEE come from the germline V gene (reference sequence). In DNA form, the CDR3 reads TGTACAAAACCGGAGGGAGGTCAGCCCCAGCATTTT. As protein: CTKPEGGQPQHF.

The CDR3 loop is CASRSPSSYEQYF. The CDR3 DNA sequence: TGTGCCAGCAGATCCCCGAGCTCCTACGAGCAGTACTTC. The chain recombines TRBV6-5 with TRBJ2-7, with unresolved D. The length of the CDR3 is 13 residues. V was trimmed by 6 bases and J by 0 bases, leaving 9 bases between them. Per germline, CDR1 MNHEY and CDR2 SVGAGI.

The chain carries TRBV9 and TRBJ1-2; no clear D. The CDR3 has 12 residues. Germline V CDR1 and CDR2: SGDLS, YYNGEE. Trimming cost V 6 bases and J 3 bases, with 9 bases left between them. The CDR3: CASNDGYYGYTF. CDR3 in DNA: TGTGCCAGCAACGACGGGTACTATGGCTACACCTTC.

The genes are TRBV6-5 and TRBJ2-3; 9 bases fit TRBD2. Germline V CDR1 and CDR2: MNHEY, SVGAGI. This CDR3 has 15 amino acids. V shed 0 bases and J 7 bases; nucleotides not matched to a gene: 5. The CDR3 bases are TGTGCCAGCAGTTACTCTAGCGGGGGTCTGAATACGCAGTATTTT. Translating gives CASSYSSGGLNTQYF.

V usage is TRBV5-1 and J usage is TRBJ1-1; 8 bases align to TRBD1. With V trimmed by 4 bases and J by 6 bases, 8 bases remained unmatched. The V gene's germline CDR1 is SGHRS and CDR2 YFSETQ. CDR3 length equals 14 residues. CDR3 sequence: CASSPSGTGSEAFF. CDR3 sequence (DNA): TGCGCCAGCAGCCCATCCGGGACAGGCTCTGAAGCTTTCTTT.